This record concerns one TCR beta chain sequence. Germline-derived CDR1 and CDR2 are KGHSH and LQKENI. The CDR3 runs 15 residues. V lost 3 bases, J lost 5 bases, and 9 bases stayed unmatched. PCR used 60 Vbeta primers and 13 Jbeta primers. Using immunoSEQ multiplex PCR, the repertoire was profiled, and TCRdb retains in-frame clones only, with some absent. The sample records 100,000 to 120,000 clones, approximately 86% being singletons. This sample was taken from a study of cytomegalovirus exposure and HLA in healthy donors. This sequence joins TRBV18 and TRBJ2-7; 8 nucleotides line up with TRBD1. The sample taken for sequencing was PBMCs. The sequence was collected from a middle-aged man in good health and CMV-seronegative. CDR3 nucleotides: TGTGCCAGCTCACCCGACAGGGGAATAGGTGACGAGCAGTACTTC. Translating it yields CASSPDRGIGDEQYF.